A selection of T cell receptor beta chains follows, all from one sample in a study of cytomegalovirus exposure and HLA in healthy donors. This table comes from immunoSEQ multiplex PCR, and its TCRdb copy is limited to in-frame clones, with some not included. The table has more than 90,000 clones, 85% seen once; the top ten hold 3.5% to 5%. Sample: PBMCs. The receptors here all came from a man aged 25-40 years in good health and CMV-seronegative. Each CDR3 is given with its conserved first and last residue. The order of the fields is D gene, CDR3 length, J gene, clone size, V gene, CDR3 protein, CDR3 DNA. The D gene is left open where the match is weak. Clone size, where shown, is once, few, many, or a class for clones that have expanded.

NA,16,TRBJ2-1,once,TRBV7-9,CASSPIRRREVNEQFF,TGTGCCAGCAGCCCTATCAGGAGGCGGGAAGTCAATGAGCAGTTCTTC
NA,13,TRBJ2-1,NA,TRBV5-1,CASSLQGYDEQFF,TGCGCCAGCAGCTTACAGGGATACGATGAGCAGTTCTTC
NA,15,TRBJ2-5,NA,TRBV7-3,CASSLGRGMEETQYF,TGTGCCAGCAGCTTAGGTAGGGGGATGGAAGAGACCCAGTACTTC
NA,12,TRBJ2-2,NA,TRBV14,CASSQDFGELFF,TGTGCCAGCAGCCAGGACTTCGGGGAGCTGTTTTTT
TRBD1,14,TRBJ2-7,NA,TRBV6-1,CASLGQLTTYEQYF,TGTGCCAGCCTGGGACAGCTAACCACCTACGAGCAGTACTTC
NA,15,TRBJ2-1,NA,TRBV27,CASSFRGGLDNEQFF,TGTGCCAGCAGTTTCAGAGGGGGATTGGACAATGAGCAGTTCTTC
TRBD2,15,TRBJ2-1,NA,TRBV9,CASSILAGKYNEQFF,TGTGCCAGCAGCATCCTAGCGGGCAAATACAATGAGCAGTTCTTC
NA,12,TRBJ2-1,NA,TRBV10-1,CASSEPGTEQFF,TGCGCCAGCAGTGAGCCTGGGACAGAGCAGTTCTTC
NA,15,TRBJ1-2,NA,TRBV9,CASSPNSGQRYGYTF,TGTGCCAGCAGCCCGAACTCCGGACAGAGGTATGGCTACACCTTC
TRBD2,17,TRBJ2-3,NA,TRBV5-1,CASSLAGGRTSTDTQYF,TGCGCCAGCAGCTTGGCAGGCGGGAGGACCAGCACAGATACGCAGTATTTT
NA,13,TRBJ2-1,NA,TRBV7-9,CASSAGLYNEQFF,TGTGCCAGCAGCGCGGGTCTCTACAATGAGCAGTTCTTC
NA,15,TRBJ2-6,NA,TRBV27,CASSSFGVGANVLTF,TGTGCCAGCAGCTCCTTCGGGGTGGGGGCCAACGTCCTGACTTTC
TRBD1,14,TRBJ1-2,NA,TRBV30,CASRSQGASNGYTF,TGTGCCTCGAGATCCCAGGGGGCTAGTAATGGCTACACCTTC
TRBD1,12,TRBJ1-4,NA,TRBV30,CARAGTGEKLFF,TGTGCCAGGGCCGGGACAGGTGAAAAACTGTTTTTT
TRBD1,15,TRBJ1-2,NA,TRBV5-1,CASSLEGASGHGYTF,TGCGCCAGCAGCTTGGAGGGGGCCTCGGGGCATGGCTACACCTTC
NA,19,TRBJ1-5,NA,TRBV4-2,CASSQGPATLYRENEPQHF,TGTGCCAGCAGCCAAGGTCCCGCCACACTATACAGGGAGAATGAGCCCCAGCATTTT
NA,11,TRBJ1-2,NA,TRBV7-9,CASSFDRPNLF,TGTGCCAGCAGCTTCGACAGGCCGAACCTCTTC
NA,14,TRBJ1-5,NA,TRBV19,CASSTLYLNQPQHF,TGTGCCAGTAGTACACTGTACCTTAATCAGCCCCAGCATTTT
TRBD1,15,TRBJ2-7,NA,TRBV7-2,CASSPGQGSTYEQYF,TGTGCCAGCAGCCCCGGACAGGGATCTACCTACGAGCAGTACTTC
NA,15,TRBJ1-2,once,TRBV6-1,CASKSLGRDKEGYTF,TGTGCCAGCAAGTCCCTTGGCAGGGACAAAGAGGGCTACACCTTC
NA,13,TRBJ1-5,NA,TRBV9,CASSNGGTEPQHF,TGTGCCAGCAGCAACGGCGGGACGGAGCCCCAGCATTTT
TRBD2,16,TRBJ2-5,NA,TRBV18,CASSPPTGTRGQTQYF,TGTGCCAGCTCACCTCCTACCGGGACTAGAGGACAGACCCAGTACTTC
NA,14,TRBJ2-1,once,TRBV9,CASSARDSYNEQFF,TGTGCCAGCAGCGCGCGGGACAGCTACAATGAGCAGTTCTTC
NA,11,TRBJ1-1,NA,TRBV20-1,CSANRGGPAFF,TGCAGTGCTAACCGTGGAGGGCCCGCTTTCTTT
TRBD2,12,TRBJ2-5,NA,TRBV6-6,CASSSGGETQYF,TGTGCCAGCAGTTCGGGAGGAGAGACCCAGTACTTC
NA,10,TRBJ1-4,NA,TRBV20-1,CSARSEKLFF,TGCAGTGCCCGGTCGGAAAAACTGTTTTTT
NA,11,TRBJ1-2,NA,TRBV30,CACTGRYGYTF,TGTGCCTGTACAGGGCGCTATGGCTACACCTTC
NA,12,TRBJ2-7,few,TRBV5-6,CASSRTVYEQYF,TGTGCCAGCAGCCGGACTGTCTACGAGCAGTACTTC
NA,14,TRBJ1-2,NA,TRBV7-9,CASSLLVELRGYTF,TGTGCCAGCAGCTTACTCGTCGAGTTACGGGGCTACACCTTC
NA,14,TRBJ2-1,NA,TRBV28,CASNPPGSSDEQFF,TGTGCCAGCAACCCCCCAGGATCGTCCGATGAGCAGTTCTTC
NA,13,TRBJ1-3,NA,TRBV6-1,CASSDNRGNTIYF,TGTGCCAGCAGTGACAACAGGGGAAACACCATATATTTT
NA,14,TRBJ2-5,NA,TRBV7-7,CASSQGPIGETQYF,TGTGCTAGCAGCCAGGGCCCTATCGGAGAGACCCAGTACTTC
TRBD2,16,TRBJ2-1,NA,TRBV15,CATSRDDGRAYNEQFF,TGTGCCACCAGCAGAGATGACGGGAGGGCCTACAATGAGCAGTTCTTC
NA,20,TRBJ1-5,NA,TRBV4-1,CASSQDFRSFGATARRPQHF,TGCGCCAGCAGCCAAGATTTCAGGAGCTTTGGGGCGACGGCACGGCGGCCCCAGCATTTT
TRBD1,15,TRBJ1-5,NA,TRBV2,CASRLTGFNNQPQHF,TGTGCCAGCAGATTGACAGGGTTTAACAATCAGCCCCAGCATTTT
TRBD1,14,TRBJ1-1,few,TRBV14,CASSGRTGNTEAFF,TGTGCCAGCAGCGGACGGACAGGGAACACTGAAGCTTTCTTT
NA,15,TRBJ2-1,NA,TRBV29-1,CSVDNRQGRGNEQFF,TGCAGCGTTGATAATCGACAGGGCCGGGGGAATGAGCAGTTCTTC
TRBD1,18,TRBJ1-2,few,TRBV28,CASSLNPYPLSGGEGYTF,TGTGCCAGCAGTTTAAATCCCTATCCCCTCTCAGGGGGCGAAGGCTACACCTTC
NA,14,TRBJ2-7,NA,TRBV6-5,CASRRDNRNNEQYF,TGTGCCAGCAGACGGGACAATCGTAACAACGAGCAGTACTTC
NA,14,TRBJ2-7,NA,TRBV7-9,CASSLETATYEQYF,TGTGCCAGCAGCTTAGAGACTGCCACCTACGAGCAGTACTTC
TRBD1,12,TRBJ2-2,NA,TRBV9,CASNQGAGELFF,TGTGCCAGCAATCAGGGGGCCGGGGAGCTGTTTTTT
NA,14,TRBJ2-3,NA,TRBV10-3,CAISEFTETDTQYF,TGTGCCATCAGTGAGTTCACTGAGACAGATACGCAGTATTTT